Listed here is a single T cell receptor beta chain. Its antigen is unknown. The data stem from a study of CD8 T cells in ankylosing spondylitis. This CDR3 has 15 residues. Germline lookup yields CDR1 LNHNV and CDR2 YYDKDF (reference sequence). V was trimmed by 5 bases and J by 4 bases, leaving 17 bases between them. The study, taken as a whole, reports: In peripheral blood, disease-linked CD8+ clones occurred at relatively low frequencies. Earlier authors reported some of these motif variants in reactive arthritis synovial fluid and blood. Ankylosing spondylitis blood appeared to carry a characteristic TCR beta motif of roughly eight highly homologous variants.

Quantitative barcoded 5'-RACE was used to prepare TCR beta libraries. One entry per CDR3 protein, called by TCRdb with MiXCR from the 5' RACE reads. The profile shows about 700,000 distinct CDR3 sequences, 15% to 20% of them singletons. The sequence was obtained from a male donor with ankylosing spondylitis. Sequenced sample: blood, either unsorted or a sorted T cell fraction (not recorded which). The chain employs TRBV15 and TRBJ1-1; D ambiguous. This chain's CDR3 is CATSESRYSGTEAFF. CDR3 DNA sequence: TGTGCCACCAGCGAGTCCCGTTATAGTGGCACTGAAGCTTTCTTT.